Listed below are T cell receptor beta chains from one sample, sequenced in a study of cytomegalovirus exposure and HLA in healthy donors. Only in-frame clones appear in the TCRdb table, and some are missing; sequencing was by immunoSEQ multiplex PCR. The sample lists 150,000 to 200,000 clones, about 59% occurring once. Sequencing input: PBMCs. These TCRs come from a middle-aged man in good health and CMV-seronegative. CDR3s include the opening cysteine and the closing phenylalanine or tryptophan. D genes are given only for firm matches. Clone sizes are given selectively: once, few, many, or a class where the clone is expanded.

TRBJ2-5 | TRBD1 | - | TRBV6-5 | CASSRTGAGETQYF | TGTGCCAGCAGTCGGACAGGGGCGGGGGAGACCCAGTACTTC
TRBJ2-7 | - | - | TRBV7-2 | CASSLGTARNYEQYF | TGTGCCAGCAGCTTAGGGACAGCTAGGAACTACGAGCAGTACTTC
TRBJ2-3 | - | once | TRBV5-1 | CASSGDRADTQYF | TGCGCCAGCAGCGGAGACAGAGCAGATACGCAGTATTTT
TRBJ2-7 | TRBD2 | - | TRBV6-5 | CASSYPLAGAEQYF | TGTGCCAGCAGTTACCCTTTAGCGGGGGCCGAGCAGTACTTC
TRBJ2-1 | TRBD1 | - | TRBV4-1 | CASSQDHLRGIPGEQFF | TGCGCCAGCAGCCAAGATCACCTCAGGGGGATTCCCGGTGAGCAGTTCTTC
TRBJ1-2 | - | - | TRBV6-5 | CASSYGLGRYGYTF | TGTGCCAGCAGTTACGGGTTGGGGCGATATGGCTACACCTTC
TRBJ2-7 | TRBD2 | once | TRBV30 | CAWKGLAYEQYF | TGTGCCTGGAAGGGACTAGCCTACGAGCAGTACTTC
TRBJ2-5 | - | few | TRBV7-7 | CASSLVRGETQYF | TGTGCCAGCAGCTTAGTGCGGGGAGAGACCCAGTACTTC
TRBJ1-4 | - | few | TRBV6-5 | CASGRNRVNEKLFF | TGTGCCAGCGGCCGGAACAGGGTTAATGAAAAACTGTTTTTT
TRBJ1-6 | - | few | TRBV11-3 | CASSFGHQASPLHF | TGTGCCAGCAGCTTCGGTCATCAGGCTTCACCCCTCCACTTT
TRBJ1-3 | - | - | TRBV7-2 | CASSLVGQGSGNTIYF | TGTGCCAGCAGCTTAGTAGGTCAGGGTTCCGGAAACACCATATATTTT
TRBJ2-5 | - | - | TRBV29-1 | CSVDTPGGETQYF | TGCAGCGTTGATACCCCCGGGGGAGAGACCCAGTACTTC
TRBJ2-1 | - | - | TRBV4-2 | CASSPRRPTTGEQFF | TGTGCCAGCAGCCCTAGGAGGCCGACTACCGGTGAGCAGTTCTTC
TRBJ2-1 | TRBD2 | - | TRBV6-4 | CASSDTSGSYNEQFF | TGTGCCAGCAGTGACACTAGCGGCTCCTACAATGAGCAGTTCTTC
TRBJ1-4 | - | once | TRBV5-1 | CASKNQGIGNEKLFF | TGCGCCAGCAAGAACCAGGGGATCGGTAATGAAAAACTGTTTTTT
TRBJ2-7 | - | - | TRBV5-4 | CASSFEGTYEQYF | TGTGCCAGCAGCTTCGAGGGAACCTACGAGCAGTACTTC
TRBJ2-2 | TRBD2 | - | TRBV19 | CASSRSGTLNTGELFF | TGTGCCAGTAGTCGAAGCGGGACCTTGAACACCGGGGAGCTGTTTTTT
TRBJ2-5 | TRBD1 | - | TRBV29-1 | CSAPGQGPVGTQYF | TGCAGCGCACCGGGACAGGGGCCGGTCGGGACCCAGTACTTC
TRBJ2-3 | - | - | TRBV18 | CASSQQDSDTQYF | TGTGCCAGCTCACAACAGGATTCAGATACGCAGTATTTT
TRBJ1-2 | - | - | TRBV10-3 | CAISESSGYGYTF | TGTGCCATCAGTGAGTCTTCCGGCTATGGCTACACCTTC
TRBJ2-2 | - | once | TRBV7-2 | CAEDSNANTGELFF | TGTGCCGAGGACAGTAACGCGAACACCGGGGAGCTGTTTTTT
TRBJ2-7 | TRBD2 | - | TRBV5-4 | CASKRKGGPNEQYF | TGTGCCAGCAAACGAAAGGGAGGGCCCAACGAGCAGTACTTC
TRBJ2-1 | - | - | TRBV6-1 | CASSREAGAYNEQFF | TGTGCCAGCAGTCGCGAAGCAGGGGCCTACAATGAGCAGTTCTTC
TRBJ2-7 | - | few | TRBV5-1 | CASSLGDTSYEQYF | TGCGCCAGCAGCTTGGGGGACACCTCCTACGAGCAGTACTTC
TRBJ1-2 | TRBD1 | once | TRBV6-5 | CASSSVVGTGGVGYTF | TGTGCCAGCAGTTCTGTGGTGGGGACAGGGGGCGTTGGCTACACCTTC
TRBJ2-5 | - | - | TRBV15 | CATSRGLSQETQYF | TGTGCCACCAGCAGAGGACTATCACAAGAGACCCAGTACTTC
TRBJ2-7 | TRBD1 | - | TRBV15 | CATSRAQRTGDNEQYF | TGTGCCACCAGCAGAGCCCAGCGGACAGGGGACAACGAGCAGTACTTC
TRBJ2-3 | TRBD2 | few | TRBV9 | CASTEPSGGSRTDTQYF | TGTGCCAGCACCGAACCTAGCGGGGGGTCCCGCACAGATACGCAGTATTTT
TRBJ2-5 | - | - | TRBV5-1 | CASSLTEETQYF | TGCGCCAGCAGCTTGACAGAAGAGACCCAGTACTTC
TRBJ2-1 | TRBD2 | - | TRBV9 | CASSATSGTYNEQFF | TGTGCCAGCAGCGCGACTAGCGGTACCTACAATGAGCAGTTCTTC
TRBJ2-1 | TRBD2 | - | TRBV11-2 | CASSLGSSGRGNEQFF | TGTGCCAGCAGCTTAGGAAGTAGCGGGAGAGGTAATGAGCAGTTCTTC
TRBJ1-4 | TRBD1 | - | TRBV30 | CAWRPGTDNEKLFF | TGTGCCTGGAGGCCCGGGACAGATAATGAAAAACTGTTTTTT
TRBJ1-2 | - | - | TRBV30 | CAWSVEDRLYYGYTF | TGTGCCTGGAGTGTTGAGGACAGACTCTACTATGGCTACACCTTC
TRBJ2-1 | TRBD2 | - | TRBV5-1 | CASSLMGLAEEGVYNEQFF | TGCGCCAGCAGCTTGATGGGACTAGCGGAAGAAGGGGTCTACAATGAGCAGTTCTTC
TRBJ2-2 | - | - | TRBV11-2 | CASSLIRGTGELFF | TGTGCCAGCAGCCTGATTCGGGGTACCGGGGAGCTGTTTTTT